This T cell receptor beta chain came from a study of CD8 T cells in Susac syndrome. Blood CD8+ and CD4+ T cells underwent high-throughput TCR beta sequencing. TEMRA cells were enriched by FACS, while CD8+ and CD4+ T cells were obtained through a negative isolation that was performed magnetically. CDR3 length: 14 amino acids. Germline CDR1 reads SQVTM; CDR2 reads ANQGSEA. Losses at the gene ends were 3 bases for V and 7 bases for J; bases not matched to a gene: 8. Random hexamers primed reverse transcription of about 0.5 to 1 ug RNA. Amplification of TCR beta CDR3 was carried out by immunoSEQ multiplex PCR, which covered 54 Vbeta and 13 Jbeta segments. One entry per CDR3 protein, called by TCRdb with MiXCR from the immunoSEQ multiplex PCR reads. The profile covers about 140,000 distinct CDR3 sequences, with 94% appearing a single time and around 0.29% taken by the ten largest.

Sequencing was done on a sample of CD8+ T cells from PBMCs. The clonotype comes from a human donor in good health. This chain joins TRBV29-1 and TRBJ2-3, with TRBD1 identical over 9 bases. The CDR3 spells CSVDGGQGLNTQYF. The CDR3 DNA is TGCAGCGTTGATGGGGGACAGGGTTTGAATACGCAGTATTTT.